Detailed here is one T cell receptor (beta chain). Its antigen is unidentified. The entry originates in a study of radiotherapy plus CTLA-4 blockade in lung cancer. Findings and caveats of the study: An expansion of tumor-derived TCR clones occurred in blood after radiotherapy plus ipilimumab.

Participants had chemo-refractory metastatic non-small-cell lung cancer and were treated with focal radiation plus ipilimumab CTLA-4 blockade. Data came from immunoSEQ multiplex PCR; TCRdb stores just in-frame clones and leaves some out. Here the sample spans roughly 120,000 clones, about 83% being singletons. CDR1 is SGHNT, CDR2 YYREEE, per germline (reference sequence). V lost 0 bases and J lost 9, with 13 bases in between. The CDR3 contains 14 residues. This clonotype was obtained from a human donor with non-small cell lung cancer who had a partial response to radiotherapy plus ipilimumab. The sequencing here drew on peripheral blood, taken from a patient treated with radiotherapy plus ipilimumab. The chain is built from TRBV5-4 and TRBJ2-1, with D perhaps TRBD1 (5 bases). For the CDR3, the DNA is TGTGCCAGCAGCTTGGAAGGGTTGGGGCTTGAGCAGTTCTTC. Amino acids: CASSLEGLGLEQFF. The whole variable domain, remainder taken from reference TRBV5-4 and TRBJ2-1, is ETGVTQSPTHLIKTRGQQVTLRCSSQSGHNTVSWYQQALGQGPQFIFQYYREEENGRGNFPPRFSGLQFPNYSSELNVNALELDDSALYLCASSLEGLGLEQFFGPGTRLTVL.